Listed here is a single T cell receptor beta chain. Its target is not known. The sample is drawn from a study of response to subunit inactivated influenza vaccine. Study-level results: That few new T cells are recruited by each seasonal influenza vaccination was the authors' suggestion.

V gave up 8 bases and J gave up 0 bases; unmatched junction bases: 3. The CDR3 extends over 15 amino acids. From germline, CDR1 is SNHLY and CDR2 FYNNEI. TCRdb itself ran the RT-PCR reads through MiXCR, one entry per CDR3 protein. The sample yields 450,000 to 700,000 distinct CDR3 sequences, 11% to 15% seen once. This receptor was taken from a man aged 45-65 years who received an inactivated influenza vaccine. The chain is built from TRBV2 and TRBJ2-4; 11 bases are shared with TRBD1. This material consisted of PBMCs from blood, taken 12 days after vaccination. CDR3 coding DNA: TGTGCCAGCGTTGGACAGGGGGCAGCCAAAAACATTCAGTACTTC. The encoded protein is CASVGQGAAKNIQYF.